The 10 T cell receptor beta chains in this list originate from one sample, sequenced in a study of neurological immune-mediated disorders. MiXCR, applied by TCRdb to the 5' RACE reads, yields one record per CDR3 protein. The table has more than 35,000 distinct CDR3 sequences, under 13% seen once; the top ten hold 6.6%. Sample: PBMCs. The receptors come from a woman in her 30s with HTLV-1-associated myelopathy (HAM/TSP).

The table lists this clonotype with many counts. This chain connects TRBV30 to TRBJ1-1; D call uncertain. Germline CDR1 GTSNPN, CDR2 SVGIG (reference sequence). Trimming left V 0 bases short and J 5 bases short, with 7 bases between. The CDR3 is made up of 12 amino acids. CDR3 DNA: TGTGCCTGGAGTGTCTCCAGGACTGAAGCTTTCTTT. Protein product: CAWSVSRTEAFF.

Ten or more counts support this clonotype. CDR3 sequence: CASSNPGAKNIQYF. CDR3 coding DNA: TGTGCCAGCAGCAATCCAGGGGCCAAAAACATTCAGTACTTC. The chain recombines TRBV5-5 with TRBJ2-4, with a tentative D call TRBD1 (5 bases). With 4 bases removed from V and 1 base from J, the gap between germline ends came to 9 bases. The germline V gene encodes CDR1 SGHKS and CDR2 YYEKEE (reference sequence). The CDR3 has 14 amino acids.

The chain employs TRBV30 and TRBJ1-3; D gene unclear. From germline, CDR1 is GTSNPN and CDR2 SVGIG (reference sequence). This CDR3 contains 12 residues. Deletions cut 4 bases from V and 0 bases from J, with 4 bases between. The CDR3 protein is CAWKASGNTIYF. CDR3 DNA sequence: TGTGCCTGGAAAGCCTCTGGAAACACCATATATTTT. The full variable domain, rest sourced from reference TRBV30 and TRBJ1-3, is SQTIHQWPATLVQPVGSPLSLECTVEGTSNPNLYWYRQAAGRGLQLLFYSVGIGQISSEVPQNLSASRPQDRQFILSSKKLLLSDSGFYLCAWKASGNTIYFGEGSWLTVV.

Regarding this clonotype: A read error is possible here, since a much larger clone lies one base away. The chain is built from TRBV7-3 and TRBJ1-6; no clear D. This CDR3 is 14 amino acids long. From germline, CDR1 is SGHTA and CDR2 FQGTGA. V lost 2 bases, J lost 9 bases, and 11 bases lay in between. CDR3 in amino acids: CASSLESWSSPLHF. In nucleotides, the CDR3 is TGTGCCAGCAGCTTAGAGTCCTGGAGTTCACCCCTCCACTTT.

This chain joins TRBV7-9 and TRBJ1-1; 9 bases line up with TRBD1. CDR1 SEHNR and CDR2 FQNEAQ come from the germline V gene (reference sequence). V shed 7 bases, J shed 1 base, and the junction held 10 bases outside the gene matches. The CDR3 covers 16 residues. The CDR3 DNA is TGTGCCAGCACTGTTGGGACAGGGATACAGAACACTGAAGCTTTCTTT. As protein: CASTVGTGIQNTEAFF. Full variable domain (rest looked up from reference TRBV7-9 and TRBJ1-1): DTGVSQNPRHKITKRGQNVTFRCDPISEHNRLYWYRQTLGQGPEFLTYFQNEAQLEKSRLLSDRFSAERPKGSFSTLEIQRTEQGDSAMYLCASTVGTGIQNTEAFFGQGTRLTVV.

This clonotype was picked up many times. This chain connects TRBV7-2 to TRBJ2-7; tentative D call: TRBD1 (6 bases). The V end lost 1 base, the J end lost 4 bases, and 8 bases lay between the germline ends. The germline V gene encodes CDR1 SGHTA and CDR2 FQGNSA. The CDR3 has 13 amino acids. For the CDR3, the DNA is TGTGCCAGCAGCTTAGAACAGGGTTACGAGCAGTACTTC. It codes for CASSLEQGYEQYF.

This clonotype occurred many times. This chain links TRBV6-5 with TRBJ1-4; 7 bases are shared with TRBD1. Trimming took 8 bases from V and 6 from J; bases not matched to a gene: 18. This CDR3 comprises 17 residues. Looked up from germline, CDR1 is MNHEY and CDR2 is SVGAGI. The CDR3 is CASAKNPTGNLDEKLFF. The CDR3 DNA follows: TGTGCCAGCGCTAAGAACCCGACAGGGAACCTCGATGAAAAACTGTTTTTT.

This clonotype has at least ten counts. The chain is built from TRBV5-8 and TRBJ1-5; 9 bases are a match to TRBD1. V lost 4 bases, J lost 2 bases, and 4 bases stayed unmatched. This CDR3 is built from 15 residues. CDR1 is SGHTS, CDR2 YDEGEE, per germline. CDR3 in amino acids: CASSTRDRGNQPQHF. The DNA of the CDR3 is TGTGCCAGCAGCACCAGGGACAGGGGCAATCAGCCCCAGCATTTT. The complete variable domain, with remaining parts taken from reference TRBV5-8 and TRBJ1-5, reads EAGVTQSPTHLIKTRGQQATLRCSPISGHTSVYWYQQALGLGLQFLLWYDEGEERNRGNFPPRFSGRQFPNYSSELNVNALELEDSALYLCASSTRDRGNQPQHFGDGTRLSIL.

This clonotype was seen at least ten times. The V and J genes are TRBV5-1 and TRBJ2-1, with D possibly matching TRBD2 (7 bases). The CDR3 runs to 15 residues. Trimming took 0 bases from V and 9 from J, leaving 16 bases between them. Germline lookup yields CDR1 SGHRS and CDR2 YFSETQ. The CDR3 coding sequence is TGCGCCAGCAGCTTGGAGGCGGGGGCCTCCCGTGAGCAGTTCTTC. Translation gives CASSLEAGASREQFF. The whole variable domain, filled in from reference TRBV5-1 and TRBJ2-1, reads KAGVTQTPRYLIKTRGQQVTLSCSPISGHRSVSWYQQTPGQGLQFLFEYFSETQRNKGNFPGRFSGRQFSNSRSEMNVSTLELGDSALYLCASSLEAGASREQFFGPGTRLTVL.

Ten or more counts support this clonotype. The chain is built from TRBV5-1 and TRBJ1-4; no definite D call. This CDR3 spans 14 amino acids. Trimming left V 3 bases short and J 8 bases short, with 14 bases between. Germline lookup yields CDR1 SGHRS and CDR2 YFSETQ. The CDR3 sequence is CASSWNLGGEKLFF. The CDR3 nucleotides are TGCGCCAGCAGCTGGAATCTGGGCGGCGAAAAACTGTTTTTT.